Sequencing of this TCR beta chain was carried out in a study of shared clonotypes between healthy human individuals. The CD4+ fraction was divided into a CD45RA+ naive subset and a CD45RA-negative memory subset. The germline V and J ends were trimmed by 4 bases and 4 bases, with 14 bases remaining between them. Germline V CDR1 and CDR2: MGHDK, SYGVNS. This CDR3 has 15 residues. The repertoire was sequenced with immunoSEQ multiplex PCR; TCRdb's copy has only in-frame clones and lacks some. Of 2 million to 2.5 million clones in the sample, 85% to 95% were seen once. The sample taken for sequencing was naive CD4+ T cells from PBMCs. Sample subset: CD45RA+ positively selected. The rearrangement links TRBV25-1 to TRBJ1-3; possible D gene TRBD1, 5 bases. The clonotype comes from a man aged 18 to 29 in good health. Some clones in this sample may be carry-over from other donors' samples. The CDR3 nucleotides are TGTGCCAGCAGTGGGGCCGACAGAGGCGGAAACACCATATATTTT. Translated, it gives CASSGADRGGNTIYF.